This T cell receptor beta chain was recovered during a study of T cell changes during pregnancy in multiple sclerosis (dated 2019 in TCRdb). Some background on the complete study: In women with multiple sclerosis, the researchers looked at how the T cell repertoire shifted as pregnancy progressed.

The library relied on the immunoSEQ multiplex PCR assay. TCRdb retrieved this table from immuneACCESS and kept in-frame rearrangements only. Not all clones are present; in checked studies, unresolved V genes account for under half, and no reason is known for the remainder. A total of more than 95,000 clones appear in this sample, 80% to 95% of them only once. Together, the top ten hold 0.99% of the sample. For this clone: Its antigen specificity is not known. Base qualities are not provided; no much larger clone lies one nucleotide away.

The germline V end is reduced by 2 bases and the J end by 6 bases; junction bases left unmatched: 3. The CDR3, from cysteine to phenylalanine, totals 13 residues. The CDR3 DNA has 39 bases and is translated from base 1. CDR1 and CDR2 are drawn from the germline V gene (reference sequence): MNHEY, SMNVEV. The TCR sequence derives from a female donor with multiple sclerosis, enrolled in a pregnancy study. The sequence is built from TRBV27 and TRBJ1-2, and TRBD1 matches 7 of the central bases. The sequenced sample was peripheral blood, obtained after pregnancy. The DNA reads TGTGCCAGCAGTTTAATAACAGGGGATGGCTACACCTTC. The translation is CASSLITGDGYTF.